This TCR beta chain derives from a study of OX40 agonist ivuxolimab in advanced cancers. Some clones are missing from TCRdb's copy, which holds only in-frame ones; the method was immunoSEQ multiplex PCR. The profile shows about 79,000 clones, approximately 88% of them singletons. Study-wide points: Among the nonresponders, some also had low normalized T-cell clonal expansion. In the expanded peripheral T cells, antigen specificity was never determined.

As regards this clone: Its target is unknown.

Per germline, CDR1 SGHDT and CDR2 YYEEEE. The V end lost 4 bases, the J end lost 1 base, and 7 bases lay between the germline ends. The CDR3 runs 13 residues. This material consisted of CD4+ or CD8+ T cells sorted from blood, taken in a trial of the OX40 agonist ivuxolimab. The chain carries TRBV5-6 and TRBJ2-3; TRBD1 is a possible D gene (5 bases). The clonotype was recovered from an adult with an advanced solid tumor such as melanoma, head and neck, liver or kidney cancer. CDR3 DNA: TGTGCCAGCAGCCTACAGGGCACAGATACGCAGTATTTT. The encoded protein is CASSLQGTDTQYF.